What follows are 30 T cell receptor beta chains derived from one specimen sequenced in a study of shared clonotypes between healthy human individuals. TCRdb's table, derived via immunoSEQ multiplex PCR, lists solely in-frame clones and lacks some. Of more than 2,000,000 clones in the sample, around 94% were seen once. Sample: naive CD4+ T cells sorted from blood. Subset given: CD45RA+ positively selected. The receptor source for this set is a man aged 18 to 30 in good health.

CDR3 sequence (DNA): TGTGCCAGCAGCTTGACTATCTTAGCGGGGGAGCTCACAGATACGCAGTATTTT. This gives the protein CASSLTILAGELTDTQYF. The chain is built from TRBV5-6 and TRBJ2-3, with TRBD2 matching 9 bases. This CDR3 is built from 18 residues. The V segment lost 1 base and the J segment 2 bases; nucleotides outside the gene matches: 11. The germline CDR1 and CDR2 sequences are SGHDT and YYEEEE.

The J gene is TRBJ2-4, the V gene TRBV7-9; TRBD1 agrees at 10 bases. Germline V CDR1 and CDR2: SEHNR, FQNEAQ (reference sequence). CDR3 length equals 14 residues. V was clipped by 3 bases and J by 7 bases; unmatched bases: 3. CDR3 amino acids: CASSLDRGMNIQYF. Here the CDR3 DNA reads TGTGCCAGCAGCTTGGACAGGGGGATGAACATTCAGTACTTC.

J is TRBJ2-4 and V is TRBV27, with 9 bases identical to TRBD1. The CDR3 runs to 15 residues. Germline V lookup: CDR1 MNHEY, CDR2 SMNVEV (reference sequence). Losses at the gene ends were 3 bases for V and 0 bases for J; bases not matched to a gene: 0. This chain's CDR3 is CASSLGQGAKNIQYF. The CDR3 DNA reads TGTGCCAGCAGTTTGGGACAGGGAGCCAAAAACATTCAGTACTTC.

The table lists this clone with a count of one. This chain joins TRBV6-5 and TRBJ2-1; 9 positions match TRBD2. This CDR3 is built from 15 residues. V lost 6 bases, J lost 3 bases, and 6 bases stayed unmatched. Germline CDR1 and CDR2: MNHEY and SVGAGI. The CDR3 loop is CASSKAGGGYNEQFF. DNA for the CDR3: TGTGCCAGCAGCAAAGCGGGGGGCGGCTACAATGAGCAGTTCTTC.

The chain uses TRBV30 and TRBJ1-5, with D hard to call. CDR3 length equals 14 residues. In germline, CDR1 is GTSNPN, CDR2 SVGIG (reference sequence). The V end lost 4 bases, the J end lost 2 bases, and 12 bases lay between the germline ends. The CDR3 DNA is TGTGCCTGGAAAGGGCGCCGCGGCAATCAGCCCCAGCATTTT. The encoded protein is CAWKGRRGNQPQHF.

This CDR3 is CASSTPDRGEETQYF. In nucleotides, the CDR3 is TGTGCCAGCAGTACCCCGGACAGGGGGGAAGAGACCCAGTACTTC. The chain employs TRBV28 and TRBJ2-5; 10 bases are a match to TRBD1. With 5 bases clipped from V and 3 bases from J, the junction kept 6 bases outside the gene matches. The CDR3 covers 15 residues. The germline V gene encodes CDR1 MDHEN and CDR2 SYDVKM. Combining the CDR3 with reference TRBV28 and TRBJ2-5 gives the whole variable domain DVKVTQSSRYLVKRTGEKVFLECVQDMDHENMFWYRQDPGLGLRLIYFSYDVKMKEKGDIPEGYSVSREKKERFSLILESASTNQTSMYLCASSTPDRGEETQYFGPGTRLLVL.

V is TRBV19 and J is TRBJ2-7; TRBD1 agrees at 11 bases. Germline lookup yields CDR1 LNHDA and CDR2 SQIVND (reference sequence). The CDR3 covers 15 residues. V gave up 3 bases and J gave up 4 bases; unmatched junction bases: 5. The CDR3 region is CASSIVGQGEYEQYF. In DNA, the CDR3 is TGTGCCAGTAGTATTGTGGGACAGGGGGAATACGAGCAGTACTTC.

Note on this clone: The identical CDR3 is also encoded by other nucleotide sequences in the sample. CDR3: CASSQGQQETQYF. The CDR3 DNA reads as TGCGCCAGCAGCCAAGGACAACAAGAGACCCAGTACTTC. The chain uses TRBV4-1 and TRBJ2-5; D call uncertain. The length of the CDR3 is 13 residues. Germline loops: CDR1 MGHRA, CDR2 YSYEKL. Trimming took 1 base from V and 2 from J, leaving 5 bases between them.

The J gene is TRBJ1-4, the V gene TRBV7-6, with D possibly being TRBD1 (5 bases). Per the germline V gene, CDR1 is SGHVS and CDR2 is FNYEAQ. Deletions cut 3 bases from V and 0 bases from J, with 8 bases between. The CDR3 has 15 residues. The CDR3 protein is CASSLRQTTNEKLFF. In DNA, the CDR3 is TGTGCCAGCAGCTTGCGACAGACAACTAATGAAAAACTGTTTTTT.

This sequence joins TRBV4-3 and TRBJ2-3; TRBD2 matches at 8 bases. CDR1 is LGHNA and CDR2 is YSLEER in the germline V gene. This CDR3 comprises 14 residues. V shed 1 base, J shed 7 bases, and the junction held 4 bases outside the gene matches. The CDR3 DNA sequence: TGCGCCAGCAGCCAAGCGGGAGGGCCGAATACGCAGTATTTT. This encodes CASSQAGGPNTQYF.

This sequence joins TRBV7-3 and TRBJ2-3, with 11 positions matching TRBD2. Germline CDR1 is SGHTA and CDR2 is FQGTGA. CDR3 length: 15 residues. The V segment lost 5 bases and the J segment 5 bases; nucleotides outside the gene matches: 6. The CDR3 reads CASSKGTSGIDTQYF. The CDR3 DNA is TGTGCCAGCAGCAAGGGGACTAGCGGTATAGATACGCAGTATTTT.

The chain combines TRBV10-3 with TRBJ2-4; 13 nucleotides line up with TRBD2. V lost 1 base and J lost 12; bases outside the gene matches: 6. The germline V gene encodes CDR1 ENHRY and CDR2 SYGVKD. The CDR3 spans 15 residues. CDR3 sequence: CAISEWGTSGNDQYF. The CDR3 DNA reads TGTGCCATCAGTGAGTGGGGGACTAGCGGGAACGATCAGTACTTC.

A single count supports this clone. This chain connects TRBV7-3 to TRBJ2-7, with 7 bases aligning to TRBD1. The V gene's germline CDR1 is SGHTA and CDR2 FQGTGA. Losses at the gene ends were 2 bases for V and 5 bases for J; bases not matched to a gene: 3. The CDR3 runs 13 residues. The CDR3, as DNA: TGTGCCAGCAGCTTAGAACAGGGGCACGAGCAGTACTTC. It is translated as CASSLEQGHEQYF.

CDR3 in DNA: TGTGCCAGCAGCTTAGATCTAGGGCAATACAATGAGCAGTTCTTC. Protein product: CASSLDLGQYNEQFF. The chain joins TRBV11-3 to TRBJ2-1; D gene unclear. Deletions cut 0 bases from V and 4 bases from J, with 10 bases between. CDR1 and CDR2 (germline): SGHNT, YENEEA. CDR3 length equals 15 residues.

About this clone itself: In the same sample, other DNA sequences code for this CDR3. V is TRBV9 and J is TRBJ2-5; D unresolved. The V gene's germline CDR1 is SGDLS and CDR2 YYNGEE. V gave up 0 bases and J gave up 1 base, with 7 bases separating them. This CDR3 region has 14 residues. The CDR3 region is CASSVGVGQETQYF. CDR3 coding DNA: TGTGCCAGCAGCGTAGGAGTCGGCCAAGAGACCCAGTACTTC.

The J gene is TRBJ2-5, the V gene TRBV2; D may be TRBD1 (6 bases). The CDR3 runs to 16 residues. CDR1 is SNHLY, CDR2 FYNNEI, per germline. Trimming shortened V by 4 bases and J by 0 bases, and 15 bases separated the two germline ends. The CDR3 sequence: CASSVNRVPYQETQYF. The CDR3 region has the DNA TGTGCCAGCAGTGTCAACAGGGTTCCCTACCAAGAGACCCAGTACTTC.

V usage is TRBV11-1 and J usage is TRBJ2-4, with D perhaps TRBD1 (6 bases). Germline V CDR1 and CDR2: SGHAT, FQDESV (reference sequence). Trimming removed 5 bases from V and 0 bases from J, with 8 bases in between. CDR3 length: 14 amino acids. The CDR3 region is CASSPQGAKNIQYF. Written as DNA, the CDR3 is TGTGCCAGCAGCCCACAGGGAGCCAAAAACATTCAGTACTTC.

The chain couples TRBV5-1 to TRBJ2-1; TRBD2 agrees at 11 bases. Germline CDR1 reads SGHRS; CDR2 reads YFSETQ. The CDR3 contains 15 residues. V was clipped by 4 bases and J by 6 bases; unmatched bases: 6. Written as DNA, the CDR3 is TGCGCCAGCAGCCCACTAGCGGGAGCCGGCAATGAGCAGTTCTTC. Residues: CASSPLAGAGNEQFF.

The chain recombines TRBV7-3 with TRBJ2-7; possibly TRBD1 for D (7 bases). The CDR3 has 13 residues. CDR1 is SGHTA, CDR2 FQGTGA, per germline. The V gene lost 0 bases and the J gene lost 6 bases, with 9 bases spanning the gap. CDR3 in DNA: TGTGCCAGCAGCTTAACCCAGGGGGGCGAGCAGTACTTC. Amino acids: CASSLTQGGEQYF.

CDR3 bases: TGTGCCAGCAGGTCTCTGCCCCAAAGGGCTGGAAACACCATATATTTT. Translating gives CASRSLPQRAGNTIYF. This rearrangement joins TRBV7-9 to TRBJ1-3; D is unclear. There are 16 residues in the CDR3. CDR1 is SEHNR and CDR2 is FQNEAQ in the germline V gene (reference sequence). V lost 6 bases and J lost 2, with 17 bases in between.

The rearrangement links TRBV27 to TRBJ1-5, with a weak D call TRBD1 (6 bases). Germline V lookup: CDR1 MNHEY, CDR2 SMNVEV (reference sequence). The CDR3 consists of 15 residues. Trimming cost V 6 bases and J 0 bases, with 12 bases left between them. CDR3 nucleotides: TGTGCCAGCAGGTGGACAGTGTATAGCAATCAGCCCCAGCATTTT. Amino acid sequence: CASRWTVYSNQPQHF.

This chain links TRBV5-4 with TRBJ2-2, with D uncertain. Germline V gene sequence: CDR1 SGHNT, CDR2 YYREEE (reference sequence). The V and J ends lost 2 bases and 0 bases respectively, with 11 bases between them. The CDR3 has 16 residues. The CDR3 reads CASSFIGHANTGELFF. As DNA, the CDR3 is TGTGCCAGCAGCTTTATCGGGCACGCGAACACCGGGGAGCTGTTTTTT. Full variable domain (missing parts from reference TRBV5-4 and TRBJ2-2): ETGVTQSPTHLIKTRGQQVTLRCSSQSGHNTVSWYQQALGQGPQFIFQYYREEENGRGNFPPRFSGLQFPNYSSELNVNALELDDSALYLCASSFIGHANTGELFFGEGSRLTVL.

The chain uses TRBV5-4 and TRBJ2-6, with D perhaps matching TRBD1 or TRBD2 (5 bases each). Germline CDR1 SGHNT, CDR2 YYREEE (reference sequence). The CDR3 totals 17 residues. V was cut by 6 bases and J by 0 bases, with 16 bases left in between. The CDR3 protein is CASTMGTFVSGANVLTF. The CDR3, as DNA: TGTGCCAGCACCATGGGGACGTTTGTCTCTGGGGCCAACGTCCTGACTTTC. Using reference TRBV5-4 and TRBJ2-6 for the parts outside the CDR3, the full variable domain is ETGVTQSPTHLIKTRGQQVTLRCSSQSGHNTVSWYQQALGQGPQFIFQYYREEENGRGNFPPRFSGLQFPNYSSELNVNALELDDSALYLCASTMGTFVSGANVLTFGAGSRLTVL.

The rearrangement uses TRBV5-4 and TRBJ2-7, with D possibly TRBD1 on 5 matching bases. In germline, CDR1 is SGHNT, CDR2 YYREEE (reference sequence). V was shortened by 0 bases and J by 6 bases, with 13 bases between the two germline ends. CDR3 length equals 14 residues. CDR3 sequence (DNA): TGTGCCAGCAGCTTGGTTCCCGTGGGGCGCGAGCAGTACTTC. This encodes CASSLVPVGREQYF.

With regard to this clone: The sample carries other DNA sequences with the same CDR3. The chain joins TRBV18 to TRBJ1-2; D gene ambiguous. Germline lookup yields CDR1 KGHSH and CDR2 LQKENI. Trimming stripped 5 bases from V and 3 bases from J, with 10 bases between. The CDR3 consists of 13 residues. In DNA, the CDR3 is TGTGCCAGCTCAGAGGGTTACGACTATGGCTACACCTTC. Its protein is CASSEGYDYGYTF.

The genes are TRBV18 and TRBJ2-7, with 13 bases that match TRBD2. J gave up 3 bases and V 6 bases, and 5 bases lay outside the gene matches. CDR1 KGHSH and CDR2 LQKENI come from the germline V gene. The CDR3 length is 15 residues. CDR3 region: CASSSGTSGNYEQYF. The CDR3 region has the DNA TGTGCCAGCTCGTCCGGGACTAGCGGGAACTACGAGCAGTACTTC.

The CDR3 DNA reads as TGTGCCAGCAGTTTGAAGGGGGCGGGGCGGGGCTACACCTTC. This translates into CASSLKGAGRGYTF. This sequence joins TRBV28 and TRBJ1-2, with 7 bases matching TRBD1. CDR1 is MDHEN and CDR2 is SYDVKM in the germline V gene. The trim removed 3 bases at V and 8 bases at J, leaving 9 bases unmatched. The CDR3 length is 14 residues.

As for this clone: Distinct nucleotide sequences in the sample also encode this CDR3. J is TRBJ2-7 and V is TRBV6-5, with 7 bases that match TRBD2. From germline, CDR1 is MNHEY and CDR2 SVGAGI. The ends lost 6 bases at V and 6 bases at J; junction bases unmatched: 5. CDR3 size: 12 residues. The CDR3 sequence is CASRRLAGEQYF. CDR3 coding DNA: TGTGCCAGCAGACGACTAGCCGGCGAGCAGTACTTC.

The chain has TRBV5-8 and TRBJ1-5, with TRBD1 as a possible D gene (5 bases). Germline CDR1 reads SGHTS; CDR2 reads YDEGEE. The CDR3 runs to 16 residues. Trimming took 4 bases from V and 0 from J, leaving 14 bases between them. Here the CDR3 reads CASSPGRPISNQPQHF. The CDR3 nucleotides read TGTGCCAGCAGCCCGGGACGCCCGATTAGCAATCAGCCCCAGCATTTT. Complete variable domain (other parts from reference TRBV5-8 and TRBJ1-5): EAGVTQSPTHLIKTRGQQATLRCSPISGHTSVYWYQQALGLGLQFLLWYDEGEERNRGNFPPRFSGRQFPNYSSELNVNALELEDSALYLCASSPGRPISNQPQHFGDGTRLSIL.

V is TRBV9 and J is TRBJ2-5; D gene ambiguous. Germline V CDR1 and CDR2: SGDLS, YYNGEE. This CDR3 spans 15 amino acids. V lost 0 bases and J lost 2, with 11 bases in between. The CDR3 reads CASSVDLAKQETQYF. Written as DNA, the CDR3 is TGTGCCAGCAGCGTAGACCTGGCGAAACAAGAGACCCAGTACTTC. Variable domain in full (rest from reference TRBV9 and TRBJ2-5): DSGVTQTPKHLITATGQRVTLRCSPRSGDLSVYWYQQSLDQGLQFLIQYYNGEERAKGNILERFSAQQFPDLHSELNLSSLELGDSALYFCASSVDLAKQETQYFGPGTRLLVL.